A single sample gave rise to the 26 T cell receptor beta chains below, sequenced in a study of cytomegalovirus exposure and HLA in healthy donors. The PCR employed 60 Vbeta primers together with 13 Jbeta primers. Sequencing used immunoSEQ multiplex PCR; TCRdb keeps in-frame clones, though not all of them. The sample lists around 94,000 clones, about 60% occurring once. Sequencing was done on a sample of PBMCs. These receptors came from a human donor in good health.

The chain combines TRBV19 with TRBJ2-1; 13 bases align to TRBD2. Germline CDR1 is LNHDA and CDR2 is SQIVND (reference sequence). V lost 3 bases and J lost 8; bases outside the gene matches: 7. The CDR3 loop spans 16 amino acids. This chain's CDR3 is CASSIRTSGSFHEQFF. The DNA of the CDR3 is TGTGCCAGTAGTATTCGGACTAGCGGGAGCTTCCATGAGCAGTTCTTC.

The rearrangement joins TRBV9 to TRBJ2-7; 8 bases map to TRBD1. This CDR3 region has 14 residues. Germline values: CDR1 SGDLS, CDR2 YYNGEE. V lost 0 bases and J lost 2; bases outside the gene matches: 1. The CDR3, as DNA: TGTGCCAGCAGCGTAGGGACAGGGACCTACGAGCAGTACTTC. Its protein product is CASSVGTGTYEQYF.

V usage is TRBV21-1 and J usage is TRBJ2-1; the D call in the table, TRBD2, was not verified against the DNA. TRBV21-1 is labeled a pseudogene. The CDR3 consists of 18 residues. The CDR3: CASRLWTSGRHAYNEQFF. CDR3 coding DNA: TGTGCCAGCAGACTCTGGACTAGCGGGAGACACGCCTACAATGAGCAGTTCTTC.

The rearrangement joins TRBV2 to TRBJ2-5, with 7 bases fitting TRBD2. Germline assignment: CDR1 SNHLY and CDR2 FYNNEI. This CDR3 spans 14 amino acids. J was trimmed by 5 bases and V by 7 bases; bases with no gene match: 10. CDR3 loop: CASTRLAVGETQYF. The CDR3 DNA reads TGTGCCAGCACCCGGCTAGCGGTAGGGGAGACCCAGTACTTC. Together with reference TRBV2 and TRBJ2-5, the CDR3 gives the full variable domain: EPEVTQTPSHQVTQMGQEVILRCVPISNHLYFYWYRQILGQKVEFLVSFYNNEISEKSEIFDDQFSVERPDGSNFTLKIRSTKLEDSAMYFCASTRLAVGETQYFGPGTRLLVL.

The genes are TRBV4-1 and TRBJ2-7; 13 bases are shared with TRBD2. Germline V CDR1 and CDR2: MGHRA, YSYEKL. V was clipped by 3 bases and J by 1 base; unmatched bases: 6. This CDR3 has 17 amino acids. The CDR3 sequence: CASSQGLAGRGSYEQYF. The CDR3 DNA follows: TGCGCCAGCAGCCAGGGACTAGCGGGACGAGGGTCCTACGAGCAGTACTTC.

This clone was found once. The chain combines TRBV4-1 with TRBJ2-7; 9 nucleotides line up with TRBD1. This CDR3 spans 13 amino acids. V shed 4 bases, J shed 3 bases, and the junction held 1 base outside the gene matches. CDR1 is MGHRA and CDR2 is YSYEKL in the germline V gene. CDR3 in amino acids: CASSPDRGYEQYF. The CDR3 DNA is TGCGCCAGCAGCCCGGACAGGGGCTACGAGCAGTACTTC.

The gene calls are TRBV5-4 and TRBJ2-5; weak D call: TRBD1 (6 bases). The CDR3 sequence is 16 residues long. Germline lookup yields CDR1 SGHNT and CDR2 YYREEE (reference sequence). V was cut by 4 bases and J by 4 bases, with 20 bases left in between. CDR3 protein: CASSRALGGEGETQYF. The CDR3 region has the DNA TGTGCCAGCAGCCGGGCCCTAGGGGGTGAGGGAGAGACCCAGTACTTC.

The rearrangement uses TRBV27 and TRBJ2-6, with 12 bases lining up with TRBD1. Per germline, CDR1 MNHEY and CDR2 SMNVEV (reference sequence). V lost 4 bases and J lost 4; bases outside the gene matches: 5. This CDR3 comprises 17 residues. Written as DNA, the CDR3 is TGTGCCAGCAGTTCGGGACAGGGGGCGCGAGGGGCCAACGTCCTGACTTTC. Its translation: CASSSGQGARGANVLTF.

This clone appeared a few times. The rearrangement joins TRBV15 to TRBJ2-6, with 10 bases identical to TRBD2. V was pared by 5 bases and J by 12 bases, with 10 bases of the junction left unmatched. The germline CDR1 and CDR2 sequences are LNHNV and YYDKDF (reference sequence). The CDR3 loop spans 15 amino acids. CDR3 sequence (DNA): TGTGCCACCAGCCAGAGGACTAGCGGAGCGCCCGTCCTGACTTTC. Protein: CATSQRTSGAPVLTF.

The V and J genes are TRBV6-6 and TRBJ1-2; no firm D call. CDR1 is MNHNY, CDR2 SVGAGI, per germline (reference sequence). The CDR3 loop spans 13 amino acids. Deletions cut 7 bases from V and 6 bases from J, with 15 bases between. Written as DNA, the CDR3 is TGTGCCAGCACCCTCAGAGGATACGATGGCTACACCTTC. It yields the protein CASTLRGYDGYTF.

The chain couples TRBV2 to TRBJ2-3, with D perhaps TRBD1 (6 bases). The CDR3 spans 18 residues. Germline V gives CDR1 SNHLY, CDR2 FYNNEI. The V and J ends lost 6 bases and 3 bases respectively, with 25 bases between them. The DNA of the CDR3 is TGTGCCAGCAGACTGGGACACCACAGGATGTACGGAACAGATACGCAGTATTTT. Amino acid sequence: CASRLGHHRMYGTDTQYF.

Notes on this clone: The junction and the germline gene differ at one end; a read error may be behind it. The chain joins TRBV7-7 to TRBJ2-5, with 7 bases aligning to TRBD1. This CDR3 comprises 13 residues. Germline V gives CDR1 SSHAT, CDR2 FNYEAQ (reference sequence). The CDR3 is CASSRDRAETQYF. The DNA for the CDR3 is TGTGCTAGCAGCCGAGACAGGGCAGAGACCCAGTACTTC. Full variable domain (missing parts from reference TRBV7-7 and TRBJ2-5): GAGVSQSPRYKVTKRGQDVTLRCDPISSHATLYWYQQALGQGPEFLTYFNYEAQPDKSGLPSDRFSAERPEGSISTLTIQRTEQRDSAMYRCASSRDRAETQYFGPGTRLLVL.

V gene TRBV11-3 combines with J gene TRBJ2-7, with 7 bases that match TRBD2. Germline loops: CDR1 SGHNT, CDR2 YENEEA. V lost 5 bases to trimming and J lost 8 bases; unmatched junction nucleotides: 12. This CDR3 is built from 14 residues. In nucleotides, the CDR3 is TGTGCCAGCAGCGTAACGGCGGGAGCTATGAAGCAGTACTTC. Its protein is CASSVTAGAMKQYF.

V gene TRBV28 combines with J gene TRBJ1-2; D is perhaps TRBD1 (6 bases). Between the trimmed V and J ends, which lost 5 bases and 7 bases, there was a span of 20 bases. The CDR3 runs 15 residues. CDR1 and CDR2 from the germline V gene are MDHEN and SYDVKM. CDR3 protein: CASSPNRVLFAGYTF. The CDR3 bases are TGTGCCAGCAGTCCAAACAGGGTATTATTCGCTGGCTACACCTTC.

This sequence joins TRBV15 and TRBJ2-5; 14 nucleotides agree with TRBD2. CDR1 is LNHNV, CDR2 YYDKDF, per germline (reference sequence). The CDR3 runs 18 residues. The trim removed 1 base at V and 5 bases at J, leaving 9 bases unmatched. In DNA, the CDR3 is TGTGCCACCAGCAGAGCCCCCGGACTAGCGGGAGGAAGCGAGACCCAGTACTTC. It codes for CATSRAPGLAGGSETQYF. Combining the CDR3 with reference TRBV15 and TRBJ2-5 gives the whole variable domain DAMVIQNPRYQVTQFGKPVTLSCSQTLNHNVMYWYQQKSSQAPKLLFHYYDKDFNNEADTPDNFQSRRPNTSFCFLDIRSPGLGDTAMYLCATSRAPGLAGGSETQYFGPGTRLLVL.

The sample holds a few counts of this clone. This sequence joins TRBV7-9 and TRBJ1-1; 7 bases match TRBD1. Germline CDR1 is SEHNR and CDR2 is FQNEAQ (reference sequence). The CDR3 is 16 residues long. Unmatched junction bases numbered 10, after V lost 5 bases and J lost 1 base. The CDR3 region is CASSKVGGPQNTEAFF. The CDR3 nucleotides read TGTGCCAGCAGCAAAGTAGGGGGCCCTCAGAACACTGAAGCTTTCTTT.

The rearrangement joins TRBV2 to TRBJ2-7; the D gene is possibly TRBD2 (6 bases). Trimming removed 4 bases at V and 3 bases at J, with 16 bases between. The CDR3 sequence is 15 residues long. CDR1 SNHLY and CDR2 FYNNEI come from the germline V gene. The CDR3 DNA sequence: TGTGCCAGCAGTGCAGCACCGGGAGAAAACTACGAGCAGTACTTC. This translates into CASSAAPGENYEQYF.

This chain uses TRBV28 with TRBJ2-4; the match to TRBD1 covers 11 bases. J gave up 6 bases and V 1 base, and 8 bases lay outside the gene matches. Germline V gene lookup returns CDR1 MDHEN and CDR2 SYDVKM. CDR3 size: 17 residues. DNA of the CDR3: TGTGCCAGCAGTTTATCCGGACAGGGGGCTTTGGTAAACATTCAGTACTTC. Its translation is CASSLSGQGALVNIQYF.

The CDR3 coding sequence is TGTGCCAGCAGCCAGGGAACCCAAGAGACCCAGTACTTC. It translates to CASSQGTQETQYF. The V call is TRBV7-9, the J call TRBJ2-5; tentative D call: TRBD1 (5 bases). The V and J ends lost 5 bases and 1 base respectively, with 8 bases between them. The CDR3 consists of 13 residues. Germline CDR1 SEHNR, CDR2 FQNEAQ (reference sequence).

About this clone: At one of its ends the junction is not consistent with the germline gene, which may arise from a read error. The chain is built from TRBV28 and TRBJ2-5, with no clear D. The V gene's germline CDR1 is MDHEN and CDR2 SYDVKM. The CDR3 extends over 11 amino acids. The CDR3 spells CASILGGTQYF. The CDR3 DNA follows: TGTGCCAGCATTTTAGGCGGCACCCAGTACTTC.

The CDR3 loop reads CASSPPFGQGGDTEAFF. DNA of the CDR3: TGTGCCAGCTCACCACCATTTGGACAGGGTGGTGACACTGAAGCTTTCTTT. V is TRBV18 and J is TRBJ1-1; the match to TRBD1 covers 8 bases. The germline V gene has CDR1 KGHSH and CDR2 LQKENI. This CDR3 region has 17 residues. V was pared by 0 bases and J by 3 bases, with 9 bases of the junction left unmatched.

The chain has TRBV6-1 and TRBJ2-2, with D unresolved. Germline V lookup: CDR1 MNHNS, CDR2 SASEGT. The CDR3 is 12 residues long. V lost 7 bases to trimming and J lost 5 bases, with 8 bases between them. In nucleotides, the CDR3 is TGTGCCAGCAATTACATAACCGGGGAGCTGTTTTTT. Residues: CASNYITGELFF.

The V and J genes are TRBV27 and TRBJ2-3; D unclear. CDR3 length: 15 residues. Germline CDR1 is MNHEY and CDR2 is SMNVEV (reference sequence). Between the trimmed V and J ends, which lost 3 bases and 1 base, there was a span of 11 bases. The CDR3 DNA follows: TGTGCCAGCAGTTTGTACGACATGCGCACAGATACGCAGTATTTT. Translating it yields CASSLYDMRTDTQYF.

The chain has TRBV27 and TRBJ2-7; 13 nucleotides line up with TRBD2. The CDR3 is 16 residues long. The J segment lost 6 bases and the V segment lost 5 bases, leaving 10 bases of the junction unmatched. Germline loops: CDR1 MNHEY, CDR2 SMNVEV (reference sequence). DNA for the CDR3: TGTGCCAGCAGTAGCGGACTAGCGGGAGTTTTTAGCGAGCAGTACTTC. Translated: CASSSGLAGVFSEQYF.

J is TRBJ2-2 and V is TRBV5-4; 12 bases are a match to TRBD1. After removal of 4 bases from V and 4 bases from J, the junction contained 8 bases not matched to a gene. CDR3 length: 17 amino acids. CDR1 is SGHNT and CDR2 is YYREEE in the germline V gene (reference sequence). This CDR3 is CASSPGGTGGFTGELFF. The CDR3 nucleotides read TGTGCCAGCAGCCCCGGGGGGACAGGGGGCTTCACCGGGGAGCTGTTTTTT.

As regards this clone: Within the sample, other DNA sequences also encode this same CDR3. This chain uses TRBV4-1 with TRBJ2-7; 12 bases fit TRBD2. Germline trimming cut 3 bases from V and 2 bases from J; bases unmatched to any gene: 2. The germline V gene encodes CDR1 MGHRA and CDR2 YSYEKL. This CDR3 is built from 15 residues. The CDR3 region is CASSQRTSGAYEQYF. The CDR3 bases are TGCGCCAGCAGCCAGAGGACTAGCGGGGCCTACGAGCAGTACTTC.